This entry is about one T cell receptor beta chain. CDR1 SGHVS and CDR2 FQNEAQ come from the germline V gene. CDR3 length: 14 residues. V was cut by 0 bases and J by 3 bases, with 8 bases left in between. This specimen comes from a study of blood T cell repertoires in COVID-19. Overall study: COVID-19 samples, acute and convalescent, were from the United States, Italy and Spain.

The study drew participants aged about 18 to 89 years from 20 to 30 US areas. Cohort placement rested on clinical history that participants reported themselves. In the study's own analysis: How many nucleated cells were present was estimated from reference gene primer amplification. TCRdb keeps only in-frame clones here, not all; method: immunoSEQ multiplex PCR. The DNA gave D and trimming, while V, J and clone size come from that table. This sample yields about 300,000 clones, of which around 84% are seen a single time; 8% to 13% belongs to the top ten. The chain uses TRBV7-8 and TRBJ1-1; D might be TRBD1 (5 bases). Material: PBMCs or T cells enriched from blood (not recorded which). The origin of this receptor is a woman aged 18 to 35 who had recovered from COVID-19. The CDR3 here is CASSLAPGDTEAFF. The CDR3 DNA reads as TGTGCCAGCAGCTTAGCCCCGGGGGACACTGAAGCTTTCTTT.